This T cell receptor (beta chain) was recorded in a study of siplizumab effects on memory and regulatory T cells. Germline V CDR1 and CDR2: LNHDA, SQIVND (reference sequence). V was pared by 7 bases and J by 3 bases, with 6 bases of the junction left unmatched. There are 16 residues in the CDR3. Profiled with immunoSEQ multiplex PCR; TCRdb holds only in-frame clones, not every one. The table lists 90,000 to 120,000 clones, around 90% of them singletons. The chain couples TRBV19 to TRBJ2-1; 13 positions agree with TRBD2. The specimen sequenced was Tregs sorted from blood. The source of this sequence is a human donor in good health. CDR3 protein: CASTGLAGQNYNEQFF. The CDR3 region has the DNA TGTGCCAGTACGGGACTAGCGGGACAAAACTACAATGAGCAGTTCTTC.